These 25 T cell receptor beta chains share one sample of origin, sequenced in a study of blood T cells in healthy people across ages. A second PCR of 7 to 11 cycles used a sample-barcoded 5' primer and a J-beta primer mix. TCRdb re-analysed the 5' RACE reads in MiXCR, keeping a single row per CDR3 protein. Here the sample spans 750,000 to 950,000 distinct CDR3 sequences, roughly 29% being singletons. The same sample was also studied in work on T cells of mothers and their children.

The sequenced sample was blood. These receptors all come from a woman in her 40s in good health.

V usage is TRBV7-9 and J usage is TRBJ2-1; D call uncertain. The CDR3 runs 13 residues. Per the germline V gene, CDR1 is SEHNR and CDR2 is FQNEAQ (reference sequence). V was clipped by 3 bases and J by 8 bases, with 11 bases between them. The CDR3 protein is CASSLPYPDEQFF. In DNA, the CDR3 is TGTGCCAGCAGCTTGCCGTACCCCGATGAGCAGTTCTTC. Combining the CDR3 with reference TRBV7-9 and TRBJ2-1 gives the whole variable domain DTGVSQNPRHKITKRGQNVTFRCDPISEHNRLYWYRQTLGQGPEFLTYFQNEAQLEKSRLLSDRFSAERPKGSFSTLEIQRTEQGDSAMYLCASSLPYPDEQFFGPGTRLTVL.

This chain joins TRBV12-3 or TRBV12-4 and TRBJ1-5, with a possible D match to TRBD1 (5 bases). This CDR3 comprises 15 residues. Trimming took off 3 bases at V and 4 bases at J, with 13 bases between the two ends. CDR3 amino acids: CASSFQGDSNQPQHF. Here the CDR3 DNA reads TGTGCCAGCAGTTTCCAGGGCGATAGTAATCAGCCCCAGCATTTT.

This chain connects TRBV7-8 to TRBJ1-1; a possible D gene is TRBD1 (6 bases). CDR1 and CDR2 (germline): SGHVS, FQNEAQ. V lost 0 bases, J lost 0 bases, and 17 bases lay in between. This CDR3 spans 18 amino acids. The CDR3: CASSLAQTGSGMNTEAFF. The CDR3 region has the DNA TGTGCCAGCAGCTTAGCCCAAACAGGGTCGGGCATGAACACTGAAGCTTTCTTT.

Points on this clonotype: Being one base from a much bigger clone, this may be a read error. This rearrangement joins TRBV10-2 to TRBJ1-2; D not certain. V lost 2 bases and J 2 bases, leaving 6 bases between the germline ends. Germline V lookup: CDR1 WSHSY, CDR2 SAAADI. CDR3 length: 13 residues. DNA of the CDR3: TGCGCCAGCAGTGAGGACGGAAACTATGGCTACACCTTC. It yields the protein CASSEDGNYGYTF.

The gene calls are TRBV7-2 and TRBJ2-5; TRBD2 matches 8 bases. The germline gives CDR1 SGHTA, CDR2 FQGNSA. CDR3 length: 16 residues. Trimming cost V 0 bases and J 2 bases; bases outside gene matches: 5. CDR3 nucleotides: TGTGCCAGCAGCTTAGCTAGCGGGAACCCTCAAGAGACCCAGTACTTC. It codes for CASSLASGNPQETQYF.

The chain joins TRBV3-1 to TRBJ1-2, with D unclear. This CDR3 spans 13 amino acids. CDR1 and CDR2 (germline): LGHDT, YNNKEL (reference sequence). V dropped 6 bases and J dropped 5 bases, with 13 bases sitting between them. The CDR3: CASSGRQVYGYTF. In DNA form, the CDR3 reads TGTGCCAGCAGTGGAAGGCAGGTTTATGGCTACACCTTC.

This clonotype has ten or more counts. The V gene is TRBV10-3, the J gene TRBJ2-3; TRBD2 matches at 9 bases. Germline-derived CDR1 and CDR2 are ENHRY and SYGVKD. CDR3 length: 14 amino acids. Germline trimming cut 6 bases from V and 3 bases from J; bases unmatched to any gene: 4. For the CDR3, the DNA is TGTGCCATCAGCCAGACTAGCGGTACAGATACGCAGTATTTT. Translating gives CAISQTSGTDTQYF.

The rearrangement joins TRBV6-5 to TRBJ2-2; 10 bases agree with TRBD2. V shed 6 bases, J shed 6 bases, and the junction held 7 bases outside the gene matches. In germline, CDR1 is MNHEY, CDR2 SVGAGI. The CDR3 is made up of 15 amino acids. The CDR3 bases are TGTGCCAGCAGCCAGCTAGCGGGGGCGGCCGGGGAGCTGTTTTTT. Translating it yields CASSQLAGAAGELFF.

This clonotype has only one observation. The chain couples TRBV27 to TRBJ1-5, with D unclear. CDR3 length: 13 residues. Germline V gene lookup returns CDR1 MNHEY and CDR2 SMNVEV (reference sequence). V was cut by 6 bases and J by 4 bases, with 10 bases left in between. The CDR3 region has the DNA TGTGCCAGCAGGCATGGAGGAAATCAGCCCCAGCATTTT. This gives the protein CASRHGGNQPQHF.

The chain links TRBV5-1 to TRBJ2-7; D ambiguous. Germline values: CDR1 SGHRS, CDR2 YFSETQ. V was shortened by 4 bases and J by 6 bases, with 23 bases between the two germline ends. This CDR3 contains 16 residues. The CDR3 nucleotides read TGCGCCAGCAGCAGCCACGGGCAACTGGCTGGGTCCGAGCAGTACTTC. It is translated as CASSSHGQLAGSEQYF.

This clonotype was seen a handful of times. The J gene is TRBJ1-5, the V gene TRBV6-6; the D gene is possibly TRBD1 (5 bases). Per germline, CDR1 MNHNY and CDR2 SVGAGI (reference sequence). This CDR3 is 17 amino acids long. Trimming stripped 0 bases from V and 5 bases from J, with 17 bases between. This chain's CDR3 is CASSYSSAGTGDQPQHF. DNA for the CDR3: TGTGCCAGCAGTTACTCGTCCGCCGGGACTGGCGATCAGCCCCAGCATTTT.

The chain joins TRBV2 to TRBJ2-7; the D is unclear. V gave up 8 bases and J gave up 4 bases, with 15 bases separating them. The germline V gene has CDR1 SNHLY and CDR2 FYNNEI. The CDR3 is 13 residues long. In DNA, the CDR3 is TGTGCCAGCCTTTATCGGATGTCATACGAGCAGTACTTC. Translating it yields CASLYRMSYEQYF.

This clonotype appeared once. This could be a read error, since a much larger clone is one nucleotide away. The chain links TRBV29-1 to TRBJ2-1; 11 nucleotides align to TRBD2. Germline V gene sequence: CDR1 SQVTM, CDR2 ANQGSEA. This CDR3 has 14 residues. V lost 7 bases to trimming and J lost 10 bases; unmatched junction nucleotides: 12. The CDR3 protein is CSADGTSGSYEQFF. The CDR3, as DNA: TGCAGCGCCGACGGGACTAGCGGCTCCTACGAGCAGTTCTTC.

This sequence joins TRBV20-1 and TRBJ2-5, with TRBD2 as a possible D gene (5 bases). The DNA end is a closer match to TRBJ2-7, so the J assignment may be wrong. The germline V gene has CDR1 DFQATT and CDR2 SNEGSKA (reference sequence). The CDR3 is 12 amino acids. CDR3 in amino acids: CSARSGIYEQYF. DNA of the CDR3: TGCAGTGCTAGGTCCGGGATCTACGAGCAGTACTTC.

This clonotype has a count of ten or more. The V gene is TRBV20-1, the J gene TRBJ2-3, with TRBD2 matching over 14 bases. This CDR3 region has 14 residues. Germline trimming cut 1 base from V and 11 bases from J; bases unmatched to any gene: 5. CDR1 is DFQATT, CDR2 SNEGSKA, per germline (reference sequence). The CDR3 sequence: CSARGGLAGEGQYF. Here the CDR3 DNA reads TGCAGTGCTAGAGGGGGACTAGCGGGGGAGGGGCAGTATTTT.

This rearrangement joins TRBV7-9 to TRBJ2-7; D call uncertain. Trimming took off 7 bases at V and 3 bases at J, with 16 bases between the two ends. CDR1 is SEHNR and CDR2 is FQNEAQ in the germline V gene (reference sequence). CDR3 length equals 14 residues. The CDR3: CASNPPGSVYEQYF. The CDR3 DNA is TGTGCCAGCAACCCCCCCGGGTCAGTCTACGAGCAGTACTTC.

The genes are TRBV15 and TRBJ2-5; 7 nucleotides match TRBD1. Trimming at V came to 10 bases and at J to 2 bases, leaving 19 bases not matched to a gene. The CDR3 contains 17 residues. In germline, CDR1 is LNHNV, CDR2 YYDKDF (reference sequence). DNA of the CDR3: TGTGCCATCAGTAGAGATGGCCGGGACAGTCTACAAGAGACCCAGTACTTC. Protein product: CAISRDGRDSLQETQYF.

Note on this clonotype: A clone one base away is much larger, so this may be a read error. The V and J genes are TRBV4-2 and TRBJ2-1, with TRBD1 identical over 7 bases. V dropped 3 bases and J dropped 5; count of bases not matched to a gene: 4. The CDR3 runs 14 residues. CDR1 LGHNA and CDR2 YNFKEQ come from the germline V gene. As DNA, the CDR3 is TGTGCCAGCAGCCAGCTGGGACAGAACAATGAGCAGTTCTTC. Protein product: CASSQLGQNNEQFF.

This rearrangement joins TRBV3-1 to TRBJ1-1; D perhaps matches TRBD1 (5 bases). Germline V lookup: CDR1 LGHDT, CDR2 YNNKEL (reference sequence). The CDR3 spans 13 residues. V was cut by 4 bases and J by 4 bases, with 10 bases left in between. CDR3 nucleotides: TGTGCCAGCAGCCCGCAGGGCGTCACTGAAGCTTTCTTT. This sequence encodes CASSPQGVTEAFF. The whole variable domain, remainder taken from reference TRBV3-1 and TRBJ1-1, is DTAVSQTPKYLVTQMGNDKSIKCEQNLGHDTMYWYKQDSKKFLKIMFSYNNKELIINETVPNRFSPKSPDKAHLNLHINSLELGDSAVYFCASSPQGVTEAFFGQGTRLTVV.

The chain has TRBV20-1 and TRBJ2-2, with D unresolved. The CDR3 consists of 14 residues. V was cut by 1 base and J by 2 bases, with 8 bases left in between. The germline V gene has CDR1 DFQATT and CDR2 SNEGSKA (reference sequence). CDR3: CSARGIGNTGELFF. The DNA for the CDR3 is TGCAGTGCTAGAGGGATAGGAAACACCGGGGAGCTGTTTTTT.

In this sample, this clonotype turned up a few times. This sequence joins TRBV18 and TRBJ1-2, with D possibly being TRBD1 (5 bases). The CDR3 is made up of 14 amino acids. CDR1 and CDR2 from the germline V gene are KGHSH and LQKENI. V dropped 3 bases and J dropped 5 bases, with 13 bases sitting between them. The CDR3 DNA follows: TGTGCCAGCTCACCGATGGGACGGAATTATGGCTACACCTTC. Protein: CASSPMGRNYGYTF. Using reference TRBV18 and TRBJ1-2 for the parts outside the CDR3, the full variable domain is NAGVMQNPRHLVRRRGQEARLRCSPMKGHSHVYWYRQLPEEGLKFMVYLQKENIIDESGMPKERFSAEFPKEGPSILRIQQVVRGDSAAYFCASSPMGRNYGYTFGSGTRLTVV.

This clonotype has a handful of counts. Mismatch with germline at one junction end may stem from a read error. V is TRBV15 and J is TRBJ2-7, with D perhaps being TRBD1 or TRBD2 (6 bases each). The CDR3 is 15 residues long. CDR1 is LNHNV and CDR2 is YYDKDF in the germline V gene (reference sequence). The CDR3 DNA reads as TGTGCCACCTCTAGAGTTAAGGGGGGCCACTACGGGCAGTACTTC. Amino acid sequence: CATSRVKGGHYGQYF.

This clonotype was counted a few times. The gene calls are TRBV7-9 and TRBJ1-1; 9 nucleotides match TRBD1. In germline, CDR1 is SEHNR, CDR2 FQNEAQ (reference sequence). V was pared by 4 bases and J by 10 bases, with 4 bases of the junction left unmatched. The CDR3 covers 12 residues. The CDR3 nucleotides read TGTGCCAGCAGCTCGTCGGACAGGGGAGCTTTCTTT. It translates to CASSSSDRGAFF.

In DNA form, the CDR3 reads TGCGCCAGCAGCCAAGTGTCGGCAGGGAGCACTGAAGCTTTCTTT. Amino acids: CASSQVSAGSTEAFF. V is TRBV4-1 and J is TRBJ1-1, with D perhaps matching TRBD1 (5 bases). The germline gives CDR1 MGHRA, CDR2 YSYEKL. With 1 base removed from V and 4 bases from J, the gap between germline ends came to 13 bases. The CDR3 covers 15 residues.

The CDR3 loop reads CSARADRTYYEQYF. CDR3 bases: TGCAGTGCTAGAGCCGACAGGACCTACTACGAGCAGTACTTC. This chain joins TRBV20-1 and TRBJ2-7; D possibly corresponds to TRBD1 (6 bases). Trimming stripped 1 base from V and 3 bases from J, with 13 bases between. The CDR3 consists of 14 residues. Germline V gene sequence: CDR1 DFQATT, CDR2 SNEGSKA (reference sequence).